The 29 T cell receptor beta chains presented below share a single source sample, sequenced in a study of blood T cells in healthy people across ages. Combining a sample-barcoded 5' primer with a J-beta primer mix, a second PCR ran for about 7 to 12 cycles. TCRdb re-derived calls from the 5' RACE reads in MiXCR, one entry per CDR3 protein. Among around 1,000,000 distinct CDR3 sequences listed, 20% to 25% were seen once. Separately, the same data were catalogued under a study of T cells of mothers and their children.

The specimen sequenced was blood. The receptor set was obtained from a girl aged 2 to 9 in good health.

The chain uses TRBV10-3 and TRBJ2-5; D remains unclear. The CDR3 length is 12 residues. Germline assignment: CDR1 ENHRY and CDR2 SYGVKD. The V gene lost 4 bases and the J gene lost 1 base, with 4 bases spanning the gap. The CDR3 spells CAISVTQETQYF. CDR3 nucleotide sequence: TGTGCCATCAGTGTGACCCAAGAGACCCAGTACTTC.

There are a few counts of this clonotype. The V call is TRBV20-1, the J call TRBJ2-5; D not resolved. V shed 0 bases and J shed 7 bases, with 3 bases lying between them. The length of the CDR3 is 10 residues. Looked up from germline, CDR1 is DFQATT and CDR2 is SNEGSKA (reference sequence). The CDR3 DNA follows: TGCAGTGCTAGAGACCGGACCCAGTACTTC. This codes for CSARDRTQYF.

V gene TRBV29-1 combines with J gene TRBJ2-7, with 8 nucleotides matching TRBD1. Per germline, CDR1 SQVTM and CDR2 ANQGSEA. Losses at the gene ends were 3 bases for V and 2 bases for J; bases not matched to a gene: 9. The CDR3 has 15 residues. The CDR3 bases are TGCAGCGTTGATGGGGTGGACAGGGACCCCTACGAGCAGTACTTC. This sequence encodes CSVDGVDRDPYEQYF.

This clonotype was counted only a few times. The J gene is TRBJ2-1, the V gene TRBV6-6, with TRBD1 matching 8 bases. V lost 7 bases, J lost 3 bases, and 11 bases stayed unmatched. This CDR3 has 16 amino acids. CDR1 is MNHNY, CDR2 SVGAGI, per germline (reference sequence). CDR3 sequence (DNA): TGTGCCAGCATCGAACCGGGACAGGAGGGCTACAATGAGCAGTTCTTC. Its translation: CASIEPGQEGYNEQFF.

The chain carries TRBV19 and TRBJ1-2; possible D gene TRBD1, 5 bases. Germline V gene data show CDR1 as LNHDA and CDR2 as SQIVND (reference sequence). This CDR3 is 15 amino acids long. Deletions cut 3 bases from V and 5 bases from J, with 16 bases between. The CDR3: CASSIGTGPQYGYTF. The DNA of the CDR3 is TGTGCCAGTAGTATTGGGACGGGGCCGCAATATGGCTACACCTTC. The entire variable domain, with the rest obtained from reference TRBV19 and TRBJ1-2, is as follows: DGGITQSPKYLFRKEGQNVTLSCEQNLNHDAMYWYRQDPGQGLRLIYYSQIVNDFQKGDIAEGYSVSREKKESFPLTVTSAQKNPTAFYLCASSIGTGPQYGYTFGSGTRLTVV.

This clonotype has more than one count but fewer than ten. The genes are TRBV11-2 and TRBJ1-3; D gene ambiguous. CDR1 and CDR2 from the germline V gene are SGHAT and FQNNGV. Trimming took 5 bases from V and 8 from J, leaving 7 bases between them. The length of the CDR3 is 11 residues. The CDR3 sequence is CASSPRDTIYF. In DNA, the CDR3 is TGTGCCAGCAGCCCCCGGGACACCATATATTTT.

This clonotype came up a few times. This chain uses TRBV3-1 with TRBJ2-2; 7 positions match TRBD2. Looked up from germline, CDR1 is LGHDT and CDR2 is YNNKEL (reference sequence). This CDR3 region has 15 residues. The ends lost 5 bases at V and 5 bases at J; junction bases unmatched: 8. The CDR3 coding sequence is TGTGCCAGCAGCGGGCCAGCGGGACTAACCGGGGAGCTGTTTTTT. It specifies CASSGPAGLTGELFF.

This clonotype was seen ten or more times. The V gene is TRBV10-2, the J gene TRBJ2-4, with 9 bases identical to TRBD1. CDR3 size: 13 residues. V shed 6 bases, J shed 6 bases, and the junction held 3 bases outside the gene matches. Germline CDR1 WSHSY, CDR2 SAAADI. CDR3 DNA: TGCGCCAGCAGGGGACAGGGTGGAAACATTCAGTACTTC. This translates into CASRGQGGNIQYF.

The chain uses TRBV15 and TRBJ2-5, with 8 bases identical to TRBD2. Germline CDR1 and CDR2: LNHNV and YYDKDF (reference sequence). This CDR3 spans 15 amino acids. J was trimmed by 1 base and V by 6 bases; bases with no gene match: 7. CDR3: CATRPTSGLQETQYF. The CDR3 region has the DNA TGTGCCACCAGGCCCACTAGCGGCCTCCAAGAGACCCAGTACTTC.

The chain has TRBV15 and TRBJ2-1; D is uncertain. This CDR3 has 13 amino acids. Per germline, CDR1 LNHNV and CDR2 YYDKDF (reference sequence). Trimming shortened V by 1 base and J by 13 bases, and 14 bases separated the two germline ends. CDR3 sequence: CATSRGYTLSQFF. CDR3 coding DNA: TGTGCCACCAGCAGAGGATACACCCTGAGCCAGTTCTTC. Based on the CDR3 plus reference TRBV15 and TRBJ2-1, the full variable domain is DAMVIQNPRYQVTQFGKPVTLSCSQTLNHNVMYWYQQKSSQAPKLLFHYYDKDFNNEADTPDNFQSRRPNTSFCFLDIRSPGLGDTAMYLCATSRGYTLSQFFGPGTRLTVL.

V is TRBV27 and J is TRBJ2-5; TRBD2 is a possible D gene (5 bases). The J call may be faulty, since TRBJ2-7 better matches the DNA end. CDR1 is MNHEY, CDR2 SMNVEV, per germline (reference sequence). The CDR3 contains 16 residues. CDR3 amino acids: CASSLSAAPGYYEQYF. The CDR3 DNA sequence: TGTGCCAGCAGTTTATCGGCCGCCCCGGGATACTACGAGCAGTACTTC.

This clonotype has only a few counts. The chain couples TRBV12-3 or TRBV12-4 to TRBJ1-1; D might be TRBD1 (5 bases). The CDR3 contains 15 residues. V was shortened by 4 bases and J by 3 bases, with 15 bases between the two germline ends. Written as DNA, the CDR3 is TGTGCCAGCAGTTACTGGGACGGAAGGGACACTGAAGCTTTCTTT. Encoded protein: CASSYWDGRDTEAFF.

The table lists this clonotype with a few counts. The chain recombines TRBV20-1 with TRBJ2-5; D gene unclear. The V end lost 0 bases, the J end lost 2 bases, and 7 bases lay between the germline ends. From germline, CDR1 is DFQATT and CDR2 SNEGSKA (reference sequence). The length of the CDR3 is 13 residues. The CDR3 region has the DNA TGCAGTGCTAGAGAGGACGGACAAGAGACCCAGTACTTC. Translating gives CSAREDGQETQYF.

The chain couples TRBV7-2 to TRBJ2-3; D is undetermined. Germline CDR1 SGHTA, CDR2 FQGNSA. The CDR3 has 14 amino acids. V was trimmed by 5 bases and J by 6 bases, leaving 15 bases between them. This CDR3 is CASSPVFVWDTQYF. As DNA, the CDR3 is TGTGCCAGCAGCCCTGTTTTTGTTTGGGATACGCAGTATTTT.

The CDR3 here is CSARDLAGQLYEQYF. The CDR3 nucleotides read TGCAGTGCTAGAGATCTGGCAGGGCAGCTTTACGAGCAGTACTTC. The chain employs TRBV20-1 and TRBJ2-7; TRBD1 is a possible D gene (5 bases). Germline V gene data show CDR1 as DFQATT and CDR2 as SNEGSKA (reference sequence). V lost 0 bases, J lost 4 bases, and 16 bases lay in between. The CDR3 sequence is 15 residues long.

This clonotype has only a few counts. The chain is built from TRBV27 and TRBJ1-2, with no clear D. The ends were cut back, 5 bases at V and 4 bases at J, with 17 bases in the middle. The CDR3 covers 15 residues. The V gene's germline CDR1 is MNHEY and CDR2 SMNVEV (reference sequence). CDR3 in amino acids: CASSLWGGESYGYTF. The CDR3, as DNA: TGTGCCAGCAGTCTCTGGGGTGGGGAGAGCTATGGCTACACCTTC.

The chain links TRBV10-3 to TRBJ2-1; 10 nucleotides match TRBD2. Losses at the gene ends were 2 bases for V and 7 bases for J; bases not matched to a gene: 8. Germline V gene lookup returns CDR1 ENHRY and CDR2 SYGVKD. The CDR3 spans 16 residues. For the CDR3, the DNA is TGTGCCATCAGTGAGAGCGAGCGGGGGGGCTTAAATGAGCAGTTCTTC. Its translation: CAISESERGGLNEQFF.

The chain carries TRBV7-3 and TRBJ2-4; 9 positions agree with TRBD1. The CDR3 extends over 15 amino acids. The germline V gene has CDR1 SGHTA and CDR2 FQGTGA. Germline trimming cut 5 bases from V and 9 bases from J; bases unmatched to any gene: 11. CDR3 sequence: CASSPADRGISIQYF. CDR3 bases: TGTGCCAGCAGCCCCGCCGACAGGGGGATTTCCATTCAGTACTTC.

The J gene is TRBJ1-5, the V gene TRBV20-1; the D is unclear. Germline-derived CDR1 and CDR2 are DFQATT and SNEGSKA (reference sequence). Trimming left V 1 base short and J 6 bases short, with 7 bases between. The CDR3 is 12 residues long. CDR3 sequence: CSARGGAQPQHF. As DNA, the CDR3 is TGCAGTGCTAGAGGTGGAGCTCAGCCCCAGCATTTT.

The chain uses TRBV20-1 and TRBJ1-5; possible D gene TRBD1, 5 bases. This CDR3 has 15 residues. Germline V CDR1 and CDR2: DFQATT, SNEGSKA (reference sequence). V was shortened by 1 base and J by 2 bases, with 12 bases between the two germline ends. As DNA, the CDR3 is TGCAGTGCTAGAGTGGGGGGACTGGGCAATCAGCCCCAGCATTTT. Its translation is CSARVGGLGNQPQHF.

The rearrangement joins TRBV6-1 to TRBJ2-1, with 8 positions matching TRBD2. The junction had 6 bases not matched to a gene; V was cut back by 4 bases and J by 4 bases. Germline CDR1 reads MNHNS; CDR2 reads SASEGT. The CDR3 consists of 15 residues. The CDR3 sequence: CASSAGTRGYNEQFF. The DNA of the CDR3 is TGTGCCAGCAGTGCCGGGACTAGGGGTTACAATGAGCAGTTCTTC.

The rearrangement joins TRBV7-9 to TRBJ2-5; 11 bases are a match to TRBD1. This CDR3 is built from 16 residues. V shed 5 bases, J shed 5 bases, and the junction held 10 bases outside the gene matches. The germline V gene encodes CDR1 SEHNR and CDR2 FQNEAQ (reference sequence). CDR3 DNA sequence: TGTGCCAGCAGCACCCGGGACAGGGGGAGGTTTGAGACCCAGTACTTC. It yields the protein CASSTRDRGRFETQYF. The full variable domain, rest sourced from reference TRBV7-9 and TRBJ2-5, is DTGVSQNPRHKITKRGQNVTFRCDPISEHNRLYWYRQTLGQGPEFLTYFQNEAQLEKSRLLSDRFSAERPKGSFSTLEIQRTEQGDSAMYLCASSTRDRGRFETQYFGPGTRLLVL.

The chain joins TRBV7-8 to TRBJ2-3, with 8 bases aligning to TRBD1. The J segment lost 5 bases and the V segment lost 6 bases, leaving 16 bases of the junction unmatched. Looked up from germline, CDR1 is SGHVS and CDR2 is FQNEAQ. The length of the CDR3 is 17 residues. CDR3 in amino acids: CASRARRTGNGRDTQYF. The CDR3 nucleotides read TGTGCCAGCAGGGCTCGTCGGACAGGGAATGGGAGAGATACGCAGTATTTT. The whole variable domain, filled in from reference TRBV7-8 and TRBJ2-3, reads GAGVSQSPRYKVAKRGQDVALRCDPISGHVSLFWYQQALGQGPEFLTYFQNEAQLDKSGLPSDRFFAERPEGSVSTLKIQRTQQEDSAVYLCASRARRTGNGRDTQYFGPGTRLTVL.

The chain combines TRBV20-1 with TRBJ2-5, with no clear D. Near its end, the DNA agrees better with TRBJ2-7, so the J call may be wrong. Germline values: CDR1 DFQATT, CDR2 SNEGSKA (reference sequence). This CDR3 is 14 amino acids long. For the CDR3, the DNA is TGCAGTGCTAGCGACGGTGGTCCTCATTACGAGCAGTACTTC. The encoded protein is CSASDGGPHYEQYF.

This chain uses TRBV12-3 or TRBV12-4 with TRBJ2-1; D is unresolved. The ends were cut back, 5 bases at V and 2 bases at J, with 16 bases in the middle. The CDR3 contains 16 residues. CDR3: CASSQLGRSTYNEQFF. The CDR3 DNA sequence: TGTGCCAGCAGTCAACTTGGAAGGTCTACCTACAATGAGCAGTTCTTC.

This rearrangement joins TRBV24-1 to TRBJ2-1; TRBD2 is a possible D gene (6 bases). The ends were cut back, 0 bases at V and 0 bases at J, with 8 bases in the middle. Germline CDR1 and CDR2: KGHDR and SFDVKD. This CDR3 is built from 16 residues. In DNA form, the CDR3 reads TGTGCCACCAGTGATTTGGCGGGAAGCTCCTACAATGAGCAGTTCTTC. It is translated as CATSDLAGSSYNEQFF.

J is TRBJ2-3 and V is TRBV20-1; D is unclear. This CDR3 spans 14 amino acids. V gave up 3 bases and J gave up 0 bases, with 10 bases separating them. Germline lookup yields CDR1 DFQATT and CDR2 SNEGSKA (reference sequence). The chain's CDR3 is CSASQWESTDTQYF. The CDR3 DNA reads TGCAGTGCTAGCCAGTGGGAAAGCACAGATACGCAGTATTTT.

This clonotype was seen more than once but under ten times. The CDR3 here is CASSIGQGTKNIQYF. DNA of the CDR3: TGTGCCAGCAGTATCGGCCAGGGAACCAAAAACATTCAGTACTTC. The rearrangement links TRBV12-3 or TRBV12-4 to TRBJ2-4; perhaps TRBD1 as D (5 bases). V lost 5 bases and J lost 2, with 13 bases in between. The CDR3 is 15 residues long.

This clonotype was found a few times. The chain uses TRBV11-1 and TRBJ2-7; 9 bases match TRBD2. Germline CDR1 is SGHAT and CDR2 is FQDESV (reference sequence). V was clipped by 6 bases and J by 2 bases; unmatched bases: 5. The CDR3 has 14 amino acids. CDR3 DNA: TGTGCCAGCAGTCGGGCTAGCGGGACCTACGAGCAGTACTTC. Its translation is CASSRASGTYEQYF.